This TCR beta chain was captured by sequencing in a study of identifying expanded T cells in peripheral blood. Findings of the study overall: Clone count variance between two-week samples rose with total template count.

Worth noting for this clone: Its cognate antigen is unknown.

This table comes from immunoSEQ multiplex PCR, and its TCRdb copy is limited to in-frame clones, with some not included. The repertoire consists of some 95,000 clones, with roughly 87% occurring once and the leading ten covering 5.5% to 6%. During the collection period, no donor immune events like infections were recorded. CDR1 is MNHEY and CDR2 is SMNVEV in the germline V gene (reference sequence). Trimming stripped 4 bases from V and 3 bases from J, with 13 bases between. This CDR3 has 15 amino acids. This clonotype was obtained from a person between 18 and 69 years old in good health. The sequencing sample was made of blood. The rearrangement uses TRBV27 and TRBJ2-1, with a tentative D call TRBD1 (5 bases). CDR3: CASSSRQLGYNEQFF. Written as DNA, the CDR3 is TGTGCCAGCAGTTCTAGACAGTTAGGCTACAATGAGCAGTTCTTC.